This is a list of T cell receptor beta chains from one sample in a study of blood T cells in healthy people across ages. MiXCR was run by TCRdb on the 5' RACE reads, yielding one entry per CDR3 protein. The sample lists approximately 1,700,000 distinct CDR3 sequences, around 42% occurring once. Sequenced material: blood. Every receptor here comes from a human donor in good health. The CDR3 runs from the conserved cysteine through the conserved F or W. The size of a clone is reported for some rows only, either as once, few or many, or as a class for expanded clones.

clone size | V gene | CDR3 protein
. | TRBV6-5 | CASSLRETTADTQYF
. | TRBV6-2/TRBV6-3 | CASSTDRGGAYSNQPQHF
. | TRBV2 | CASRFLAHNEQFF
. | TRBV14 | CATLSANEQFF
. | TRBV6-6 | CASSNQGDTQYF
. | TRBV5-1 | CASSLESFNGYTF
few | TRBV24-1 | CATSDLPDRPYNEQFF
. | TRBV7-8 | CASSPRLAGDNNEQFF
few | TRBV20-1 | CSARAERVSTKHGYGYTF
. | TRBV6-5 | CASSSPGTGNHEQYF
. | TRBV7-3 | CASSTTGDVGDEQFF
. | TRBV12-3/TRBV12-4 | CASSITEDAQYF
. | TRBV9 | CASSAGQGEKAFF
many | TRBV20-1 | CSARREPIYNEQFF
few | TRBV10-3 | CAIRPTGRTDTQYF
once | TRBV20-1 | CSALGPSAAPQETQYF
. | TRBV2 | CASIQRGTGALNEQFF
. | TRBV5-5 | CASSGGWNQPQHF
few | TRBV9 | CASSEYFQGEQFF
. | TRBV13 | CASSLGATGGAYEQYF
few | TRBV12-3/TRBV12-4 | CASSLNGAGQQETQYF
. | TRBV4-3 | CASSQLTAVSYNEQFF
. | TRBV6-1 | CASRDSRPPHNEQYF
. | TRBV9 | CASPARLIRETQYF
few | TRBV4-2 | CASSQSQPTGGDEQYF
. | TRBV6-5 | CASSYSTRGGYGYTF
. | TRBV11-1 | CASSDPLFGGSGANVLTF
. | TRBV7-8 | CASSLPMASGGLTQYF
few | TRBV7-3 | CASSLMSGDYGYTF
. | TRBV4-2 | CASSQELEANYGHTF
few | TRBV7-2 | CASSPYEGGNQPQHF
. | TRBV29-1 | CSVTSTGGVTGYTF
. | TRBV28 | CASRRGRGRETQYF
few | TRBV15 | CATSRGPGDVENTEAFF
few | TRBV5-1 | CASGDPNTDTQYF
. | TRBV3-1 | CASSQGRQAYGYTF
. | TRBV4-2 | CASSQEWRGGLAEQFF
few | TRBV29-1 | CSVETGTEKLFF
few | TRBV7-2 | CASARGGSRSYNSPLHF
. | TRBV4-3 | CASSLLFQGRDGHTF
. | TRBV29-1 | CSVEIFGTGTNYGYTF
few | TRBV6-5 | CASSPVTGAMNTEAFF
. | TRBV20-1 | CSATTSGGPLPDYNEQFF
. | TRBV6-6 | CASSYSENPRKLFF
few | TRBV20-1 | CSAREGGSGWFREQYF
. | TRBV21-1 | CASRDRVSYGYTF
. | TRBV24-1 | CATSGPQASNYGYTF
. | TRBV5-1 | CASSPGLAGTRLYNEQFF